This entry lists 31 T cell receptor beta chains sequenced from one sample in a study of T cell changes during pregnancy in multiple sclerosis. Sequencing was performed with immunoSEQ multiplex PCR; in TCRdb, only in-frame clones are kept and a portion is missing. The data show some 40,000 clones, around 90% seen once. Source: CD4+ T cells from peripheral blood mononuclear cells, taken before pregnancy. The origin of the receptors is a female donor with multiple sclerosis, enrolled in a pregnancy study.

The V gene is TRBV5-1, the J gene TRBJ2-5; 8 bases line up with TRBD1. This CDR3 has 13 residues. Germline lookup yields CDR1 SGHRS and CDR2 YFSETQ. V gave up 6 bases and J gave up 3 bases; unmatched junction bases: 4. The CDR3 here is CASTLQGEETQYF. CDR3 coding DNA: TGCGCCAGCACACTACAGGGGGAAGAGACCCAGTACTTC.

This chain joins TRBV5-1 and TRBJ1-4; no reliable D call. The germline gives CDR1 SGHRS, CDR2 YFSETQ. The CDR3 is made up of 13 amino acids. Trimming left V 0 bases short and J 7 bases short, with 7 bases between. The CDR3 here is CASSLAFPEKLFF. CDR3 sequence (DNA): TGCGCCAGCAGCTTGGCCTTCCCTGAAAAACTGTTTTTT.

The chain combines TRBV7-8 with TRBJ2-1; 7 bases agree with TRBD2. V was clipped by 0 bases and J by 0 bases; unmatched bases: 5. The CDR3 covers 17 residues. Germline V gene sequence: CDR1 SGHVS, CDR2 FQNEAQ. DNA of the CDR3: TGTGCCAGCAGCTTAGCGGGGGGGTTCAGCTCCTACAATGAGCAGTTCTTC. Protein product: CASSLAGGFSSYNEQFF.

The CDR3 spells CASSLTGSGLRGEQYF. The DNA of the CDR3 is TGTGCCAGCAGTTTAACGGGCTCGGGTCTACGGGGGGAGCAGTACTTC. The chain recombines TRBV28 with TRBJ2-7; D possibly corresponds to TRBD2 (6 bases). Trimming took 2 bases from V and 7 from J, leaving 21 bases between them. CDR1 and CDR2 (germline): MDHEN, SYDVKM. This CDR3 region has 16 residues.

This chain links TRBV19 with TRBJ2-2; D gene ambiguous. Trimming removed 7 bases from V and 1 base from J, with 13 bases in between. Germline assignment: CDR1 LNHDA and CDR2 SQIVND (reference sequence). The CDR3 consists of 15 residues. The CDR3: CASTRLDLNTGELFF. CDR3 DNA sequence: TGTGCCAGTACCCGCCTTGACTTGAACACCGGGGAGCTGTTTTTT.

This rearrangement joins TRBV7-2 to TRBJ2-7; D is perhaps TRBD2 (6 bases). From germline, CDR1 is SGHTA and CDR2 FQGNSA. V was shortened by 5 bases and J by 0 bases, with 14 bases between the two germline ends. This CDR3 has 15 amino acids. The CDR3 DNA reads TGTGCCAGCAGCCTGGGACGGACTACCTCCTACGAGCAGTACTTC. Translating gives CASSLGRTTSYEQYF.

Points on this clone: The junction does not match germline at one end; this may be a read error. The CDR3, as DNA: TGTGCCAGTTCATCGATACAGGGAAAGTCCCGAGAGGTTTTT. It is translated as CASSSIQGKSREVF. This chain uses TRBV11-2 with TRBJ2-3, with a weak D call TRBD1 (6 bases). In germline, CDR1 is SGHAT, CDR2 FQNNGV. The CDR3 has 14 residues. Full variable domain (outside the CDR3, taken from reference TRBV11-2 and TRBJ2-3): EAGVAQSPRYKIIEKRQSVAFWCNPISGHATLYWYQQILGQGPKLLIQFQNNGVVDDSQLPKDRFSAERLKGVDSTLKIQPAKLEDSAVYLCASSSIQGKSREVFGPGTRLTVL.

This chain links TRBV7-3 with TRBJ2-7; 7 bases fit TRBD1. V lost 5 bases, J lost 0 bases, and 4 bases stayed unmatched. Germline V gene data show CDR1 as SGHTA and CDR2 as FQGTGA. There are 14 residues in the CDR3. The CDR3 reads CASSPGTDSYEQYF. In DNA form, the CDR3 reads TGTGCCAGCAGCCCCGGGACAGACTCCTACGAGCAGTACTTC.

This rearrangement joins TRBV5-1 to TRBJ2-1; 7 bases align to TRBD1. This CDR3 contains 15 residues. Germline CDR1 reads SGHRS; CDR2 reads YFSETQ. The V gene end was trimmed by 0 bases and the J gene end by 6 bases; junction bases not matched to a gene: 6. CDR3 coding DNA: TGCGCCAGCAGCTTGGCCCCCGCAGGGGGCAATGAGCAGTTCTTC. Encoded protein: CASSLAPAGGNEQFF.

The CDR3 region has the DNA TGTGCCAGCAGCCTACAGGGTTACTCACCCCTCCACTTT. The encoded protein is CASSLQGYSPLHF. This sequence joins TRBV7-6 and TRBJ1-6; a possible D gene is TRBD1 (6 bases). CDR1 and CDR2 from the germline V gene are SGHVS and FNYEAQ. This CDR3 is built from 13 residues. V was cut by 5 bases and J by 10 bases, with 12 bases left in between.

This chain uses TRBV7-2 with TRBJ2-1; D not resolved. CDR1 and CDR2 from the germline V gene are SGHTA and FQGNSA. Trimming took off 4 bases at V and 0 bases at J, with 10 bases between the two ends. The CDR3 totals 15 residues. The CDR3 DNA reads TGTGCCAGCAGCTCAACAGCCAGCTCCTACAATGAGCAGTTCTTC. This sequence encodes CASSSTASSYNEQFF.

The chain recombines TRBV7-2 with TRBJ2-7, with a possible D match to TRBD2 (6 bases). Per the germline V gene, CDR1 is SGHTA and CDR2 is FQGNSA. With 1 base removed from V and 3 bases from J, the gap between germline ends came to 13 bases. The CDR3 sequence is 15 residues long. The CDR3 DNA sequence: TGTGCCAGCAGCTTAGGCGGGACTGTCGGCTACGAGCAGTACTTC. The encoded protein is CASSLGGTVGYEQYF. The full variable domain, with the rest looked up from reference TRBV7-2 and TRBJ2-7, is GAGVSQSPSNKVTEKGKDVELRCDPISGHTALYWYRQSLGQGLEFLIYFQGNSAPDKSGLPSDRFSAERTGGSVSTLTIQRTQQEDSAVYLCASSLGGTVGYEQYFGPGTRLTVT.

The rearrangement links TRBV2 to TRBJ2-7; TRBD1 agrees at 7 bases. V lost 4 bases to trimming and J lost 5 bases; unmatched junction nucleotides: 2. The CDR3 totals 12 residues. Germline CDR1 reads SNHLY; CDR2 reads FYNNEI. CDR3 coding DNA: TGTGCCAGCAGTGGGCAGGGGGACGAGCAGTACTTC. It yields the protein CASSGQGDEQYF.

The chain combines TRBV28 with TRBJ2-2, with 14 bases fitting TRBD2. Trimming at V came to 5 bases and at J to 6 bases, leaving 5 bases not matched to a gene. Germline values: CDR1 MDHEN, CDR2 SYDVKM. This CDR3 has 16 amino acids. CDR3 protein: CASSLQTSGGAGELFF. The CDR3, as DNA: TGTGCCAGCAGTCTCCAGACTAGCGGGGGGGCCGGGGAGCTGTTTTTT.

The chain combines TRBV28 with TRBJ2-3, with D hard to call. Germline CDR1 and CDR2: MDHEN and SYDVKM. There are 15 residues in the CDR3. Trimming shortened V by 1 base and J by 4 bases, and 12 bases separated the two germline ends. Here the CDR3 DNA reads TGTGCCAGCAGTTTATTTCGGCTCGGAGCAGATACGCAGTATTTT. Amino acids: CASSLFRLGADTQYF.

The count of this clone is one. This chain connects TRBV6-5 to TRBJ1-2; no clear D gene. V dropped 2 bases and J dropped 8 bases, with 15 bases sitting between them. The CDR3 runs to 14 residues. CDR1 MNHEY and CDR2 SVGAGI come from the germline V gene. This CDR3 reads CASSYDGPPGGYTF. Written as DNA, the CDR3 is TGTGCCAGCAGTTACGACGGCCCCCCGGGGGGCTACACCTTC.

This chain links TRBV5-1 with TRBJ1-2, with 11 bases lining up with TRBD1. Germline CDR1 reads SGHRS; CDR2 reads YFSETQ. With V trimmed by 5 bases and J by 7 bases, 10 bases remained unmatched. The CDR3 is made up of 15 amino acids. The CDR3 bases are TGCGCCAGCAGGTCCGGGACAGGGGGTTCCGGTGGCTACACCTTC. Encoded protein: CASRSGTGGSGGYTF.

The rearrangement links TRBV7-8 to TRBJ2-5, with D possibly TRBD2 on 6 matching bases. V lost 0 bases to trimming and J lost 5 bases, with 13 bases between them. This CDR3 has 15 amino acids. Germline assignment: CDR1 SGHVS and CDR2 FQNEAQ. CDR3 bases: TGTGCCAGCAGCTTAGCGCTGGGCGGGATGGAGACCCAGTACTTC. This translates into CASSLALGGMETQYF.

This sequence joins TRBV4-3 and TRBJ2-3; 12 bases are shared with TRBD2. The germline V gene encodes CDR1 LGHNA and CDR2 YSLEER. CDR3 length equals 15 residues. After removal of 3 bases from V and 4 bases from J, the junction contained 2 bases not matched to a gene. The DNA of the CDR3 is TGCGCCAGCAGCCAGACTAGCGGGGGTGCAGATACGCAGTATTTT. It is translated as CASSQTSGGADTQYF.

The V and J genes are TRBV7-2 and TRBJ1-2, with D possibly being TRBD1 (5 bases). The CDR3 covers 13 residues. CDR1 and CDR2 (germline): SGHTA, FQGNSA. V lost 6 bases and J 2 bases, leaving 10 bases between the germline ends. CDR3 nucleotides: TGTGCCAGCAGTCGGCAGGGAAACTATGGCTACACCTTC. Its protein product is CASSRQGNYGYTF.

The chain has TRBV7-3 and TRBJ2-3; 9 positions match TRBD2. V lost 3 bases and J lost 6; bases outside the gene matches: 4. Germline CDR1 is SGHTA and CDR2 is FQGTGA. The CDR3 loop spans 14 amino acids. Here the CDR3 DNA reads TGTGCCAGCAGCTTTAGCGGGGGACGGGATACGCAGTATTTT. It yields the protein CASSFSGGRDTQYF.

The chain has TRBV4-1 and TRBJ1-1; 9 bases fit TRBD1. The CDR3 covers 15 residues. The V and J ends lost 4 bases and 1 base, in that order; junction bases with no gene match: 4. Germline V gives CDR1 MGHRA, CDR2 YSYEKL. The CDR3 loop reads CASSPGQGKNTEAFF. The CDR3 nucleotides read TGCGCCAGCAGCCCCGGACAGGGGAAGAACACTGAAGCTTTCTTT.

The sample holds a few counts of this clone. This chain joins TRBV29-1 and TRBJ2-3, with 10 bases identical to TRBD2. Trimming cost V 6 bases and J 2 bases; bases outside gene matches: 5. The CDR3 sequence is 14 residues long. Germline loops: CDR1 SQVTM, CDR2 ANQGSEA. The CDR3 DNA reads as TGCAGCGTACCCAGCGGGGGGGCCACAGATACGCAGTATTTT. It codes for CSVPSGGATDTQYF.

The chain carries TRBV5-4 and TRBJ2-1; no firm D call. V lost 2 bases to trimming and J lost 6 bases, with 9 bases between them. The CDR3 runs 13 residues. The germline V gene has CDR1 SGHNT and CDR2 YYREEE (reference sequence). This CDR3 is CASSFLAVNEQFF. In DNA, the CDR3 is TGTGCCAGCAGCTTCTTGGCGGTCAATGAGCAGTTCTTC.

The chain is built from TRBV5-6 and TRBJ2-5, with 7 positions matching TRBD1. The CDR3 is 17 amino acids. From germline, CDR1 is SGHDT and CDR2 YYEEEE. Trimming at V came to 4 bases and at J to 1 base, leaving 13 bases not matched to a gene. The CDR3 DNA reads TGTGCCAGCAGCGTCCAGCCCACAGGGGTACCCCAAGAGACCCAGTACTTC. Its translation is CASSVQPTGVPQETQYF.

The CDR3 bases are TGCGCCAGCAGCTCTCCCAGCGGGGGTCAGGGTGAGCAGTTCTTC. Amino acids: CASSSPSGGQGEQFF. The chain is built from TRBV5-1 and TRBJ2-1; TRBD2 agrees at 8 bases. Unmatched junction bases numbered 11, after V lost 3 bases and J lost 9 bases. The CDR3 has 15 amino acids. The germline gives CDR1 SGHRS, CDR2 YFSETQ.

This chain uses TRBV30 with TRBJ1-6; perhaps TRBD1 as D (5 bases). Trimming shortened V by 0 bases and J by 9 bases, and 12 bases separated the two germline ends. CDR1 is GTSNPN and CDR2 is SVGIG in the germline V gene (reference sequence). The CDR3 has 14 residues. CDR3 bases: TGTGCCTGGAGTGTATGGGGTCAGGGTTCACCCCTCCACTTT. Protein product: CAWSVWGQGSPLHF.

This sequence joins TRBV9 and TRBJ2-2, with TRBD1 as a possible D gene (6 bases). Germline lookup yields CDR1 SGDLS and CDR2 YYNGEE. The CDR3 runs 14 residues. The V end was cut by 4 bases, the J end by 7 bases, with 14 bases between. The CDR3 reads CASSPQGIHGELFF. The CDR3, as DNA: TGTGCCAGCAGCCCACAGGGCATTCACGGGGAGCTGTTTTTT.

This sequence joins TRBV28 and TRBJ2-6; D is uncertain. In germline, CDR1 is MDHEN, CDR2 SYDVKM. The germline V and J ends were trimmed by 1 base and 2 bases, with 3 bases remaining between them. The CDR3 runs 14 residues. Here the CDR3 reads CASSLFAGANVLTF. The CDR3 nucleotides read TGTGCCAGCAGTTTATTCGCTGGGGCCAACGTCCTGACTTTC.

Concerning this clone: Other DNA sequences in this specimen translate into the identical CDR3. The chain employs TRBV5-6 and TRBJ2-7; TRBD2 agrees at 9 bases. Germline V CDR1 and CDR2: SGHDT, YYEEEE. With V trimmed by 4 bases and J by 9 bases, 14 bases remained unmatched. The CDR3 covers 15 residues. DNA of the CDR3: TGTGCCAGCAGCCCCCCTAGCGGGGAGAGTTCAGGGCAGTACTTC. Translation gives CASSPPSGESSGQYF.

V gene TRBV19 combines with J gene TRBJ2-1; D uncertain. Germline CDR1 and CDR2: LNHDA and SQIVND (reference sequence). Deletions cut 3 bases from V and 10 bases from J, with 7 bases between. CDR3 size: 11 residues. This CDR3 reads CASSIQREQFF. The CDR3 DNA reads TGTGCCAGTAGTATCCAGAGGGAGCAGTTCTTC.